This T cell receptor beta chain is from a study of T-cell memory formation after mild COVID-19. The CDR3 length is 15 residues. Germline lookup yields CDR1 SGDLS and CDR2 YYNGEE. V dropped 2 bases and J dropped 5; count of bases not matched to a gene: 7. TCRdb re-called the 5' RACE reads through MiXCR, storing one row per CDR3 protein. The sample has about half a million distinct CDR3 sequences, 18% seen once. This TCR was recovered from an adult woman who had mild COVID-19 (a few samples of this study predate the infection). Cell type and time point are not known. V is TRBV9 and J is TRBJ2-3, with 8 bases lining up with TRBD2. Specimen: PBMCs or a T cell subset sorted from them (not recorded which). The CDR3 is CASSVSSGIGDTQYF. The DNA for the CDR3 is TGTGCCAGCAGCGTGAGTAGCGGGATAGGAGATACGCAGTATTTT.